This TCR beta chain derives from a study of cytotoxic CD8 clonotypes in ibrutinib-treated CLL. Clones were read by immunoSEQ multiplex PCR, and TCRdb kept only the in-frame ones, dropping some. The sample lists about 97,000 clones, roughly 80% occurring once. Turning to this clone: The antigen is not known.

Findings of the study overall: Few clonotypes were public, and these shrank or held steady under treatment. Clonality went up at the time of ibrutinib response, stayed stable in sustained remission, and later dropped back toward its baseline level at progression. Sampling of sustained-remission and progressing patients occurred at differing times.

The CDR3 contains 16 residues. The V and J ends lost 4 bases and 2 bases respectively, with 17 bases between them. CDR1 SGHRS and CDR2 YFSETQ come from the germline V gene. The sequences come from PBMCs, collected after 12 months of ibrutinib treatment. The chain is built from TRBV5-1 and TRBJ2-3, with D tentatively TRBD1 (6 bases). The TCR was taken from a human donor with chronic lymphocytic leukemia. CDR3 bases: TGCGCCAGCAGCCTACGATACAGGGCAGACACAGATACGCAGTATTTT. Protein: CASSLRYRADTDTQYF.